The subject of this entry is one T cell receptor beta chain. Its antigen is unidentified. This record belongs to a study of T cells in localized non-small cell lung cancer. Study observations and caveats: Uninvolved neighboring lung showed the greatest T cell clonality, exceeding tumor. It remains possible that heterogeneity exists, since only one tumor region was sequenced. Longer overall survival was associated with a higher density of T cells in the blood.

Libraries were prepared by immunoSEQ multiplex PCR; TCRdb keeps only in-frame clonotypes and omits some of them. Of about 15,000 clones detected, around 87% appear once; the ten largest clones hold roughly a quarter. Germline CDR1 is LNHDA and CDR2 is SQIVND (reference sequence). The CDR3 has 13 amino acids. Trimming cost V 8 bases and J 3 bases, with 11 bases left between them. The sequenced sample was peripheral blood mononuclear cells, obtained before any cancer treatment. The receptor comes from a male donor older than 55 with stage II lung adenocarcinoma. The rearrangement joins TRBV19 to TRBJ2-4; D is unclear. The CDR3 sequence: CASQAGVKNIQYF. CDR3 DNA: TGTGCCAGTCAGGCCGGTGTCAAAAACATTCAGTACTTC.